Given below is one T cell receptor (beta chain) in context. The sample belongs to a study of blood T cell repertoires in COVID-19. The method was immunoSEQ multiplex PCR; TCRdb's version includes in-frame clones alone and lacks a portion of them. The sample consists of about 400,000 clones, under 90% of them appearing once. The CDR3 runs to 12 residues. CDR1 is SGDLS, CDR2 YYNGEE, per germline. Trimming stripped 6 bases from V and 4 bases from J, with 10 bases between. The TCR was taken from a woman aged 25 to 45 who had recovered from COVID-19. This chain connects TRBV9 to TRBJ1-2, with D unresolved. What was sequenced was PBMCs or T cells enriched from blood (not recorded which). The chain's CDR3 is CASTRVPYGYTF. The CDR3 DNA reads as TGTGCCAGCACCCGGGTCCCCTATGGCTACACCTTC.